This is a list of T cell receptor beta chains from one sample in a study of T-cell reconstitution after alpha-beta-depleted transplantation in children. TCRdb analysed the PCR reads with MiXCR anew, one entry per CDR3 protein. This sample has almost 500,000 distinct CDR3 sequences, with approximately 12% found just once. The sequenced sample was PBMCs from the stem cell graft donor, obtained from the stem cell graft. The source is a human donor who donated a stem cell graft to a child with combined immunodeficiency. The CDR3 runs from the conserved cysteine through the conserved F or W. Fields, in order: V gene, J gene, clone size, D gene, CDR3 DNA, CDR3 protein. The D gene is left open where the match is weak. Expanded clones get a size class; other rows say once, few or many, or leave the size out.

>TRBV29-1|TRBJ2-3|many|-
TGCAGCGGGCGCGTGGGGACGGTCACAGATACGCAGTATTTT
CSGRVGTVTDTQYF
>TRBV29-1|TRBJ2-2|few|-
TGCAGCGTTGAGAAGGGGGGGGCCGGGGAGCTGTTTTTT
CSVEKGGAGELFF
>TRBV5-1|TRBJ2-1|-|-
TGCGCCAGCAGCTTGTCTGCGGGAAGGGGCCCCTACAATGAGCAGTTCTTC
CASSLSAGRGPYNEQFF
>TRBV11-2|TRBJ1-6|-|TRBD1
TGTGCCAGCAGCCCCGGGACAGGGGTGCATTCACCCCTCCACTTT
CASSPGTGVHSPLHF
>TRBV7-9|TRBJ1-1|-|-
TGTGCCAGCAGCTTGGTTTTGGTGGGGGACACTGAAGCTTTCTTT
CASSLVLVGDTEAFF
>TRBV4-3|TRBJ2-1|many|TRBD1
TGCGCCAGCAGCCAAGTATGGGACAGGGTATACAATGAGCAGTTCTTC
CASSQVWDRVYNEQFF
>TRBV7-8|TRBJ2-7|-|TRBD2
TGTGCCAGCAGCCCTCTGGGACTAGCGGGGTCCTACGAGCAGTACTTC
CASSPLGLAGSYEQYF
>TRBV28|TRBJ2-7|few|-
TGTGCCAGCAGTCTCTCGCTTAGGCCCCTTGACTACGAGCAGTACTTC
CASSLSLRPLDYEQYF
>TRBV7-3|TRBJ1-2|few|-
TGTGCCAGCAGCTTAGATCCCAGTAACTATGGCTACACCTTC
CASSLDPSNYGYTF
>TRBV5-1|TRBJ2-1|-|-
TGCGCCAGCAGCTTGCTAGAGGCGAACTACAATGAGCAGTTCTTC
CASSLLEANYNEQFF
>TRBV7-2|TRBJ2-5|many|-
TGTGCCAGCAGCTCCTCCTCTGGCCAAGAGACCCAGTACTTC
CASSSSSGQETQYF
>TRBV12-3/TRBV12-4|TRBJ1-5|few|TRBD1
TGTGCCAGCAGATTGACAGGGGAGGGTATTCAGCCCCAGCATTTT
CASRLTGEGIQPQHF
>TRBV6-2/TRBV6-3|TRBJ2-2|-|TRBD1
TGTGCCAGCAGTTACTTGACAGGGGGCACCGGGGGGCTGTTTTTT
CASSYLTGGTGGLFF
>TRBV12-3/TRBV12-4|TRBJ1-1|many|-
TGTGCCAGCAGTTTCAGCTACACTGAAGCTTTCTTT
CASSFSYTEAFF
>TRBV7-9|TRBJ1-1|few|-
TGTGCCAGCAGCTCTCCAAGCGGAAACACTGAAGCTTTCTTT
CASSSPSGNTEAFF
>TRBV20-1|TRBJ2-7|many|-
TGCAGTGCTAGAGATCAGTCTAGCGGAGGGGGGTACGAGCAGTACTTC
CSARDQSSGGGYEQYF
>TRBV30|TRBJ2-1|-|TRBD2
TGTGCCTGGAGTGTACCTGCGGGGGATGAGCAGTTCTTC
CAWSVPAGDEQFF
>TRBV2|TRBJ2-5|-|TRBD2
TGTGCCAGCAGAGGAACTAGCGGGGGCCCTGGGTTGTCCCAGTACTTC
CASRGTSGGPGLSQYF
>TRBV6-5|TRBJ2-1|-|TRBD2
TGTGCCAGCAGTCGGACTAGCCTAAGTGTGAGGAACAATGAGCAGTTCTTC
CASSRTSLSVRNNEQFF
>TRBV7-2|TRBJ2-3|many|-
TGTGCCAGCAGCTTAGCTAGCGGTAGGGGTACGCAGTATTTT
CASSLASGRGTQYF
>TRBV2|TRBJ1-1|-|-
TGTGCCAGCAGTGAAGTAGTGGGGGCTCAAGGCACTGAAGCTTTCTTT
CASSEVVGAQGTEAFF
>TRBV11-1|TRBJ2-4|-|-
TGTGCCAGCAGCCCCCCCGAGGGATGGTATAGACTGGCCAAAAACATTCAGTACTTC
CASSPPEGWYRLAKNIQYF
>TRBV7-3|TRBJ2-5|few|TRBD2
TGTGCCAGCAGCCCGAGCGGGGCAGCCCAAGAGACCCAGTACTTC
CASSPSGAAQETQYF
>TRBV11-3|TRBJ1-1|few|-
TGTGCCAGCAGCTTAGATTCAGTGAACACTGAAGCTTTCTTT
CASSLDSVNTEAFF
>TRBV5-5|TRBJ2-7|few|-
TGTGCCAGCAGCCCGACATCCAAAGCGGAGGGGCAGTACTTC
CASSPTSKAEGQYF
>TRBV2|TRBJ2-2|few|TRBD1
TGTGCCAGCACGGCCAGGGGGCATCCCGGGGAGCTGTTTTTT
CASTARGHPGELFF
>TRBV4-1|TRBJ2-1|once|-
TGCGCCAGCAGCCAAGAGACACTGGCAGCCTACAATGAGCAGTTCTTC
CASSQETLAAYNEQFF
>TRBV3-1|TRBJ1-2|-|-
TGTGCCAGCAGCCAAGAGAGACATCTTCCGGGCTACACCTTC
CASSQERHLPGYTF
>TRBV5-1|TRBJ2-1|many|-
TGCGCCAGCAGCTATATAGGGACGGGGGTCTACAATGAGCAGTTCTTC
CASSYIGTGVYNEQFF
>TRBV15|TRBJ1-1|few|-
TGTGCCACCAGCAGAGATTTGAGAGACACTGAAGCTTTCTTT
CATSRDLRDTEAFF
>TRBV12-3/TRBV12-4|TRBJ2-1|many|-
TGTGCCACTACGCCTTACAGAGGGAGTCCCCCCAATGAGCAGTTCTTC
CATTPYRGSPPNEQFF
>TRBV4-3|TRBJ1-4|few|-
TGCGCCAGCAGCCAAGATTGGAGGGAATCCCACGAAAAACTGTTTTTT
CASSQDWRESHEKLFF
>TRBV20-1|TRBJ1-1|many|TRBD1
TGCAGTGCTCAACAGGGGGCTCGGGGTGAAGCTTTCTTT
CSAQQGARGEAFF
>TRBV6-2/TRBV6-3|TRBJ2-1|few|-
TGTGCCAGCAGCACTGGACAGTCCTACAATGAGCAGTTCTTC
CASSTGQSYNEQFF
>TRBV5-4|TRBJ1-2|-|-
TGTGCCAGCAGCCCGCGGGGAGCTAGCTATGGCTACACCTTC
CASSPRGASYGYTF
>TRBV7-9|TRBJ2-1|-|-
TGTGCCAGCAGCCCCGTGGGGCTATTATACAATGAGCAGTTCTTC
CASSPVGLLYNEQFF
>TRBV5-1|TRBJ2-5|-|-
TGCGCCAGCAGGACCGGAGGGGTGTACCAAGAGACCCAGTACTTC
CASRTGGVYQETQYF
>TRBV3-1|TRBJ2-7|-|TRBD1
TGTGCCAGCAGCCACGGGACAGGGGAAAGAATATACGAGCAGTACTTC
CASSHGTGERIYEQYF
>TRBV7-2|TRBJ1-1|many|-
TGTGCCAGCAGCAGAGGACAGCTGAACACTGAAGCTTTCTTT
CASSRGQLNTEAFF